This T cell receptor beta chain was sequenced during a study of T cells in Graves' hyperthyroidism and ophthalmopathy. This CDR3 region has 14 residues. Between the trimmed V and J ends, which lost 2 bases and 1 base, there was a span of 9 bases. Germline-derived CDR1 and CDR2 are SEHNR and FQNEAQ (reference sequence). What was amplified from RNA transcripts were TCR beta CDR3 regions. Carried out on the TCR CDR3, a first-round RT-PCR used the HTBI primer set. TCRdb redid the calling of the multiplex PCR reads with MiXCR, one entry per CDR3 protein. The data show hundreds of thousands of distinct CDR3 sequences, with roughly 17% seen just once and about 30% held by the top ten. Ten or more counts support this clonotype.

V usage is TRBV7-9 and J usage is TRBJ2-7; D is possibly TRBD2 (6 bases). Material for sequencing was blood. The receptor was isolated from a woman under 30 with Graves' ophthalmopathy. CDR3 protein: CASSLLRESYEQYF. DNA of the CDR3: TGTGCCAGCAGCTTATTACGGGAGTCCTACGAGCAGTACTTC.